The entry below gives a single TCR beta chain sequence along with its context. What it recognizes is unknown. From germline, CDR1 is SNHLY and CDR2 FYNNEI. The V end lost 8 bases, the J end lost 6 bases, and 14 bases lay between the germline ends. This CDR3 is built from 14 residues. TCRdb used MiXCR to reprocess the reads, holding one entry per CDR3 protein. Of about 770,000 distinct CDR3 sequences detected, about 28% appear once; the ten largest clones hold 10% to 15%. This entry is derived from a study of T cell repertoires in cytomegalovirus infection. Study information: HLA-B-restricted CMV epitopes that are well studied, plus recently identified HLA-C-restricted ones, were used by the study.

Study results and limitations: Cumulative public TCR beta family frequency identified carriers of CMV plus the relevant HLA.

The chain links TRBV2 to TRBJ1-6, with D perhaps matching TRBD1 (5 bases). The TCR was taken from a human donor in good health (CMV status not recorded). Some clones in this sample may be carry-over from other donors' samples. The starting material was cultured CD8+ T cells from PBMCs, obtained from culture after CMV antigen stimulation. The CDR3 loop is CASRKRGLNSPLHF. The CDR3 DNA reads TGTGCCAGCCGGAAGAGGGGTCTTAATTCACCCCTCCACTTT.